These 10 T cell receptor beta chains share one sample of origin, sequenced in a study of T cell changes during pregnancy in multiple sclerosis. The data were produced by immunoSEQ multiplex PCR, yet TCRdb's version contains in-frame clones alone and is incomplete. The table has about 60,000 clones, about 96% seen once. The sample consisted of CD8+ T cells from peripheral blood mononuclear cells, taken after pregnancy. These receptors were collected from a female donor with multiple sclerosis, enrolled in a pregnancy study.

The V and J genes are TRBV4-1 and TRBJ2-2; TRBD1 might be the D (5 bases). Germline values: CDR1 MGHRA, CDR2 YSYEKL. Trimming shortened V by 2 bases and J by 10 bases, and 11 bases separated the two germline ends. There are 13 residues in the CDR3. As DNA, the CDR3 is TGCGCCAGCAGCCAACCGTTAGGGGTGGAGCTGTTTTTT. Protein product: CASSQPLGVELFF.

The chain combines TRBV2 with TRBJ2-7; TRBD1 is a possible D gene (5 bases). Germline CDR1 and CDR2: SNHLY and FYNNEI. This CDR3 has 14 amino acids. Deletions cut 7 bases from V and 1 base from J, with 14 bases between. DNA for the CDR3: TGTGCCAGCATAGGCAGGGTGGCTTCCTACGAGCAGTACTTC. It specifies CASIGRVASYEQYF.

CDR3 coding DNA: TGTGCCAGCAGCTCTCCCGGGACAGGGACCTACGAGCAGTACTTC. Its protein is CASSSPGTGTYEQYF. The chain carries TRBV13 and TRBJ2-7, with TRBD1 matching 9 bases. Germline V lookup: CDR1 PRHDT, CDR2 FYEKMQ (reference sequence). Germline trimming cut 4 bases from V and 2 bases from J; bases unmatched to any gene: 6. The CDR3 is 15 residues long.

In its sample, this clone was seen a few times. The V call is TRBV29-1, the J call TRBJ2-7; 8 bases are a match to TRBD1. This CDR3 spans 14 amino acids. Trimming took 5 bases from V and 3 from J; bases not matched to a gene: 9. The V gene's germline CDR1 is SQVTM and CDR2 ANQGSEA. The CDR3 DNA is TGCAGCGTTCTGTACCGTGACAGGGGCTACGAGCAGTACTTC. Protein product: CSVLYRDRGYEQYF.

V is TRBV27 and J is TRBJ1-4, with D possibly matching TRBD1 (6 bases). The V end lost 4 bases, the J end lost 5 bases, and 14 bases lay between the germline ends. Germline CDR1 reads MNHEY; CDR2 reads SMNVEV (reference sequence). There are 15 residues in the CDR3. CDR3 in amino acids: CASSWVRDTNEKLFF. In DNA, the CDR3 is TGTGCCAGCAGTTGGGTTCGGGACACCAATGAAAAACTGTTTTTT.

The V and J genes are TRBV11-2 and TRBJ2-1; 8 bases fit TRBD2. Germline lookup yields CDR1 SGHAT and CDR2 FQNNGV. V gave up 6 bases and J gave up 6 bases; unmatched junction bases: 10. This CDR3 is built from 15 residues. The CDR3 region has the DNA TGTGCCAGCAGTACTCCCTTGCTAGCGGGCAATGAGCAGTTCTTC. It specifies CASSTPLLAGNEQFF.

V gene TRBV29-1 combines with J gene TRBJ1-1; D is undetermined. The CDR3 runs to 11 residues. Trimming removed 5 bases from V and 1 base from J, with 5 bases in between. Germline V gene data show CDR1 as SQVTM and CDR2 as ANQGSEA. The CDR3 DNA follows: TGCAGCGTTTACGGGAACACTGAAGCTTTCTTT. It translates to CSVYGNTEAFF.

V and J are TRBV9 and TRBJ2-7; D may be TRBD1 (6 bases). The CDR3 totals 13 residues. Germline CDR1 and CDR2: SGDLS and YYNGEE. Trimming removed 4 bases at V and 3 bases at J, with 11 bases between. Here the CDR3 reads CASSPGHSYEQYF. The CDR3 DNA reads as TGTGCCAGCAGCCCGGGACACAGCTACGAGCAGTACTTC.

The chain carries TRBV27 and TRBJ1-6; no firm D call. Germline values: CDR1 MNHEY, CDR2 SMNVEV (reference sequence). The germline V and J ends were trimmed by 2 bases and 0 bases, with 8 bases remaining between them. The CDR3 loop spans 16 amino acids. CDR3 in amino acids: CASSLGGASYNSPLHF. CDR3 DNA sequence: TGTGCCAGCAGTTTAGGAGGAGCCTCCTATAATTCACCCCTCCACTTT.

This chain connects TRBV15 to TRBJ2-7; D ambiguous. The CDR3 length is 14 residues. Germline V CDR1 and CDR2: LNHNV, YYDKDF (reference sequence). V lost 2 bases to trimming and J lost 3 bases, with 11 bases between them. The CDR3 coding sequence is TGTGCCACCAGCAGACGTTCTAGAGACTACGAGCAGTACTTC. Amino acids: CATSRRSRDYEQYF.